This passage covers 8 T cell receptor beta chains from one sample sequenced in a study of CD8+CD57+ T cells in acquired aplastic anemia. For sequencing, patients were chosen who had shown expansion of CD8+CD57+ cells by flow cytometry. The template for TCR beta VDJ and CDR3 sequence profiling was genomic DNA. One entry per CDR3 protein results from TCRdb running MiXCR on the reads. The top ten hold around 29% of the sample, which has 95,000 to 150,000 distinct CDR3 sequences, approximately 50% seen once. The sequenced sample consisted of sorted CD4+, CD8+, or CD8+CD57+ T cells (not recorded which) from PBMCs. The source is a human donor with aplastic anemia.

The chain has TRBV15 and TRBJ2-2; no clear D. CDR1 and CDR2 from the germline V gene are LNHNV and YYDKDF (reference sequence). CDR3 length: 15 residues. Trimming took 4 bases from V and 8 from J, leaving 17 bases between them. The CDR3 coding sequence is TGTGCCACCAGCACCATCCGGTTCGGACCGGGGGAGCTGTTTTTT. It specifies CATSTIRFGPGELFF. The variable domain in full, completed from reference TRBV15 and TRBJ2-2, reads DAMVIQNPRYQVTQFGKPVTLSCSQTLNHNVMYWYQQKSSQAPKLLFHYYDKDFNNEADTPDNFQSRRPNTSFCFLDIRSPGLGDTAMYLCATSTIRFGPGELFFGEGSRLTVL.

This chain connects TRBV10-3 to TRBJ2-7; 7 bases agree with TRBD1. This CDR3 comprises 14 residues. The V segment lost 4 bases and the J segment 5 bases; nucleotides outside the gene matches: 8. The V gene's germline CDR1 is ENHRY and CDR2 SYGVKD. CDR3 protein: CAISVSQGLHEQYF. DNA of the CDR3: TGTGCCATCAGTGTGTCACAGGGGCTGCACGAGCAGTACTTC.

At least ten counts were recorded for this clonotype. This rearrangement joins TRBV15 to TRBJ2-6, with D maybe TRBD1 (5 bases). CDR1 and CDR2 from the germline V gene are LNHNV and YYDKDF (reference sequence). There are 16 residues in the CDR3. Trimming pared 0 bases from V and 0 bases from J, leaving 6 bases between. CDR3 sequence: CATSRDQGSGANVLTF. CDR3 nucleotides: TGTGCCACCAGCAGAGATCAGGGCTCTGGGGCCAACGTCCTGACTTTC.

Regarding this clonotype: The CDR3 carries no conserved terminal phenylalanine or tryptophan, so it likely arises from a read error. CDR3 residues: CASSQVQGVLGTEAFL. The CDR3 region has the DNA TGCGCCAGCAGCCAAGTTCAGGGGGTATTGGGCACTGAAGCTTTCTTG. The J gene is TRBJ1-1, the V gene TRBV5-1; 7 bases agree with TRBD1. The CDR3 length is 16 residues. Trimming took 4 bases from V and 4 from J; bases not matched to a gene: 13. CDR1 is SGHRS and CDR2 is YFSETQ in the germline V gene.

The chain joins TRBV27 to TRBJ1-1; D perhaps matches TRBD1 (6 bases). The CDR3 spans 13 residues. V shed 2 bases and J shed 6 bases, with 10 bases lying between them. Germline V gene sequence: CDR1 MNHEY, CDR2 SMNVEV (reference sequence). CDR3 protein: CASSLGGRAEAFF. CDR3 in DNA: TGTGCCAGCAGTTTAGGGGGGCGGGCTGAAGCTTTCTTT.

Regarding this clonotype: One junction end does not reproduce the germline sequence, and a read error may be involved. CDR3 residues: CGARDLQETIRNMNTEAFF. In DNA form, the CDR3 reads TGCGGTGCTAGAGATCTACAGGAAACTATAAGGAACATGAACACTGAAGCTTTCTTT. This sequence joins TRBV20-1 and TRBJ1-1; possible D gene TRBD1, 5 bases. Germline CDR1 is DFQATT and CDR2 is SNEGSKA (reference sequence). This CDR3 comprises 19 residues.

CDR3 DNA sequence: TGCGCCAGCAGCATCCTAGCGGGGCGGTCCCAAAACATTCAGTACTTC. Translating gives CASSILAGRSQNIQYF. The chain links TRBV5-1 to TRBJ2-4; 9 nucleotides align to TRBD2. The length of the CDR3 is 16 residues. CDR1 and CDR2 (germline): SGHRS, YFSETQ. Trimming removed 4 bases from V and 5 bases from J; junction bases left unmatched: 10.

The J gene is TRBJ1-4, the V gene TRBV25-1, with D perhaps TRBD1 (6 bases). V gave up 3 bases and J gave up 8 bases, with 19 bases separating them. The CDR3 covers 16 residues. CDR1 is MGHDK, CDR2 SYGVNS, per germline. This CDR3 is CASSEGGRAVSEKLFF. The CDR3 DNA sequence: TGTGCCAGCAGTGAGGGGGGCAGGGCTGTAAGCGAAAAACTGTTTTTT.